This is a list of T cell receptor beta chains from one sample in a study of T cells in Graves' hyperthyroidism and ophthalmopathy. TCRdb re-called the multiplex PCR reads through MiXCR, storing one row per CDR3 protein. The sample has about 560,000 distinct CDR3 sequences, roughly 46% seen once. The sample taken for sequencing was peripheral blood or thyroid tissue (not recorded which). These receptors all come from a woman aged 18-29 years with Graves' hyperthyroidism. Both conserved end residues are part of each CDR3. A D gene is named only where the DNA matches it firmly. Rows give clone size only sometimes, using once, few, many, or a class for an expanded clone.

abundance	v_gene	d_gene	j_gene	CDR3nt	CDR3aa
-	TRBV19	TRBD1	TRBJ1-5	TGTGCCAGTAGTATCCTCCGGACAGGCCCCCAGCCCCAGCATTTT	CASSILRTGPQPQHF
many	TRBV24-1	TRBD1	TRBJ1-2	TGTGCCACCAGTGATCGTGACAGGGAGAGCGGCTACACCTTC	CATSDRDRESGYTF
-	TRBV6-1	-	TRBJ1-1	TGTGCCAGCAGTCGTCTCAGGGGGAACACTGAAGCTTTCTTT	CASSRLRGNTEAFF
-	TRBV20-1	-	TRBJ1-2	TGCAGTGCTAGAGACGCGGGCCTTGGCTACACCTTC	CSARDAGLGYTF
-	TRBV19	-	TRBJ1-4	TGTGCCAGTAGTTTAGGCGAAAAAATGTTTTTT	CASSLGEKMFF
-	TRBV20-1	-	TRBJ2-6	TGCAGTGCTTCGCGGGGACCTGGGGCCAACGTCCTGACTTTC	CSASRGPGANVLTF
-	TRBV7-9	-	TRBJ1-1	TGTGCCAGCAGCTTGGAGGTCACGAACACTGAAGCTTTCTTT	CASSLEVTNTEAFF
-	TRBV7-9	-	TRBJ2-7	TGTGCCAGCAGCCCTACTTTGAGCCGGGGCCCCTACGAGCAGTACTTC	CASSPTLSRGPYEQYF
-	TRBV7-9	TRBD1	TRBJ1-1	TGTGCCAGCAGCGATACGCAGGGGGTTGAAGCTTTCTTT	CASSDTQGVEAFF
many	TRBV7-3	-	TRBJ2-7	TGTGCCAGCAGCAATAGATTGTGGGCCGAGCAGTACTTC	CASSNRLWAEQYF
-	TRBV7-2	TRBD2	TRBJ2-7	TGTGCCAGCAGCTCGGGACTAGCTTCGACCTACGAGCAGTACTTC	CASSSGLASTYEQYF
once	TRBV27	-	TRBJ1-4	TGTGCCAGCAGTTCCCTGGGGAATCCGGCTGAAAAACTGTTTTTT	CASSSLGNPAEKLFF
many	TRBV29-1	TRBD1	TRBJ1-1	TGCAGCGTTCGACAGGGGGGCACTGAAGCTTTCTTT	CSVRQGGTEAFF
few	TRBV20-1	-	TRBJ1-6	TGCAGTGCTAGACGAGGGGCCCATAATTCACCCCTCCACTTT	CSARRGAHNSPLHF
-	TRBV20-1	-	TRBJ2-6	TGCAGTGCTAGAGAGTGGGAGGACACTGGAGCCAACGTCCTGACTTTC	CSAREWEDTGANVLTF
few	TRBV7-9	-	TRBJ2-7	TGTGCCAGCAGCCCTAACGGACCCTACGAGCAGTACTTC	CASSPNGPYEQYF